This TCR beta chain was recorded in a study of cytomegalovirus exposure and HLA in healthy donors. Points from the study as a whole: It was likely that a cluster of highly shared sequence variants was a sequencing artifact. Being indistinguishable, some V segments were excluded, TRBV6-2 and TRBV6-3 among them. Upon later analysis, TCR association rates were observed to vary by HLA locus, being highest for DRB1 and lowest for HLA-C.

The J segment lost 7 bases and the V segment lost 3 bases, leaving 10 bases of the junction unmatched. Germline loops: CDR1 SNHLY, CDR2 FYNNEI. The CDR3 covers 15 residues. Worth noting for this clone: Its specificity is not known.

The PCR used 60 Vbeta and 13 Jbeta primers. The table came from immunoSEQ multiplex PCR; TCRdb's copy has only in-frame clones and leaves some out. The listing contains tens of thousands of clones. The source material was PBMCs. The chain uses TRBV2 and TRBJ1-2, with 8 bases fitting TRBD1. This sequence was found in a male donor in good health and CMV-seronegative. CDR3 in DNA: TGTGCCAGCAGTGATCAGGGGGCATTAATGGGTGGCTACACCTTC. Residues: CASSDQGALMGGYTF.